The clone carrying this TCR beta chain was observed a few times. No antigen is known for it. The record originates from a study of response to subunit inactivated influenza vaccine. V lost 5 bases and J 3 bases, leaving 14 bases between the germline ends. CDR3 length: 15 amino acids. Per the germline V gene, CDR1 is MNHEY and CDR2 is SVGEGT. TCRdb recomputed calls from the RT-PCR reads with MiXCR, one row per CDR3 protein. There are about 500,000 distinct CDR3 sequences in the sample; less than 7.5% occur only once, and 10% to 15% lies in the top ten. Whole-study findings and limits: The authors put forward the suggestion that each seasonal influenza vaccination may bring in only a limited number of new T cells.

V gene TRBV6-2 or TRBV6-3 combines with J gene TRBJ2-1; unclear D gene. The sample consisted of PBMCs from blood, taken less than 30 months after vaccination. This sequence was found in a man aged 50-75 years who received an inactivated influenza vaccine. CDR3 nucleotide sequence: TGTGCCAGCAGTCGGCTTGGGCAGGACTACAATGAGCAGTTCTTC. Translating it yields CASSRLGQDYNEQFF.